Following are 32 T cell receptor beta chains from one sample sequenced in a study of neurological immune-mediated disorders (dated by TCRdb to the late 2010s). The sample's time point, from its label and the paper: longitudinal time-point 3. Libraries were made using 5' RACE. TCRdb lists the instrument as Illumina HiSeq 2500. The raw public data were reprocessed by TCRdb itself: fastp quality trimming at Q25, MiXCR clonotype calling, in-frame beta chains only. Each CDR3 protein gets just one entry, which takes the most common genes and DNA from the rows behind it. This sample is represented by about 81,000 distinct CDR3 sequences; about 4.3% of them were singletons. 5% to 6% of the sample lies in the top ten. The sample comprised PBMCs. The receptors shown here come from an older woman with multiple sclerosis.

In its sample, this clonotype was seen many times. CDR3 amino acids: CSGTTGSPKAFF. The CDR3 DNA follows: TGCAGCGGAACCACAGGGTCCCCTAAAGCTTTCTTT. The chain recombines TRBV29-1 with TRBJ1-1; D is perhaps TRBD1 (6 bases). The CDR3 length is 12 residues. Germline V gene data show CDR1 as SQVTM and CDR2 as ANQGSEA. V was clipped by 7 bases and J by 9 bases, with 18 bases between them. Based on the CDR3 plus reference TRBV29-1 and TRBJ1-1, the full variable domain is SAVISQKPSRDICQRGTSLTIQCQVDSQVTMMFWYRQQPGQSLTLIATANQGSEATYESGFVIDKFPISRPNLTFSTLTVSNMSPEDSSIYLCSGTTGSPKAFFGQGTRLTVV.

In this sample, this clonotype turned up a few times. V usage is TRBV6-1 and J usage is TRBJ1-2; 7 bases are a match to TRBD1. The CDR3 loop spans 15 amino acids. V lost 4 bases and J lost 0; bases outside the gene matches: 5. Per the germline V gene, CDR1 is MNHNS and CDR2 is SASEGT. The CDR3 here is CASSGPGTANYGYTF. The CDR3 DNA sequence: TGTGCCAGCAGTGGGCCAGGGACAGCTAACTATGGCTACACCTTC.

This clonotype occurred many times. The chain carries TRBV6-1 and TRBJ2-7, with a possible D match to TRBD2 (5 bases). CDR1 is MNHNS, CDR2 SASEGT, per germline. The CDR3 loop spans 16 amino acids. V was shortened by 1 base and J by 3 bases, with 16 bases between the two germline ends. In DNA, the CDR3 is TGTGCCAGCAGTGAAGAGGGTGGGATTGGACTCTACGAGCAGTACTTC. It translates to CASSEEGGIGLYEQYF.

This clonotype came up many times. The rearrangement joins TRBV3-1 to TRBJ2-1; no reliable D call. V gave up 1 base and J gave up 8 bases, with 6 bases separating them. Germline CDR1 LGHDT, CDR2 YNNKEL (reference sequence). The CDR3 totals 12 residues. In DNA form, the CDR3 reads TGTGCCAGCAGCCAAGGGTTCGATGAGCAGTTCTTC. Amino acids: CASSQGFDEQFF.

This clonotype has ten or more counts. The chain couples TRBV28 to TRBJ2-7; TRBD1 aligns across 7 bases. Germline-derived CDR1 and CDR2 are MDHEN and SYDVKM. The junction had 8 bases not matched to a gene; V was cut back by 9 bases and J by 0 bases. CDR3 length: 14 residues. The CDR3 reads CASKDRKISYEQYF. DNA of the CDR3: TGTGCCAGTAAGGACAGGAAGATCTCCTACGAGCAGTACTTC.

This clonotype occurred many times. The J gene is TRBJ2-1, the V gene TRBV3-1; 7 nucleotides line up with TRBD1. This CDR3 region has 14 residues. Germline V CDR1 and CDR2: LGHDT, YNNKEL (reference sequence). Unmatched junction bases numbered 6, after V lost 4 bases and J lost 6 bases. The CDR3 nucleotides read TGTGCCAGCAGCCGCCTAGGGGGCGGCAATGAGCAGTTCTTC. Translated: CASSRLGGGNEQFF.

The table lists this clonotype with many counts. The CDR3 sequence is CASSLGVNTEAFF. CDR3 sequence (DNA): TGCGCCAGCAGCTTGGGTGTAAACACTGAAGCTTTCTTT. The chain recombines TRBV5-1 with TRBJ1-1; D remains unclear. The CDR3 extends over 13 amino acids. V gave up 0 bases and J gave up 2 bases, with 5 bases separating them. Germline CDR1 SGHRS, CDR2 YFSETQ.

In this sample, this clonotype turned up many times. The chain is built from TRBV5-1 and TRBJ2-3; 9 bases map to TRBD1. This CDR3 contains 15 residues. Germline loops: CDR1 SGHRS, CDR2 YFSETQ. Trimming removed 0 bases from V and 3 bases from J; junction bases left unmatched: 2. CDR3 in amino acids: CASSLEDRGTDTQYF. CDR3 sequence (DNA): TGCGCCAGCAGCTTGGAGGACAGGGGAACAGATACGCAGTATTTT.

This clonotype showed up many times. The CDR3 is CSASSRDNSPLHF. DNA of the CDR3: TGCAGTGCTAGTTCAAGGGACAATTCACCCCTCCACTTT. The chain joins TRBV20-1 to TRBJ1-6, with D possibly TRBD1 on 5 matching bases. Germline V gene data show CDR1 as DFQATT and CDR2 as SNEGSKA (reference sequence). Deletions cut 3 bases from V and 7 bases from J, with 10 bases between. CDR3 length: 13 amino acids.

This clonotype has more than one count but fewer than ten. V gene TRBV6-6 combines with J gene TRBJ1-1; 7 bases match TRBD1. Germline V gene lookup returns CDR1 MNHNY and CDR2 SVGAGI (reference sequence). V dropped 5 bases and J dropped 3; count of bases not matched to a gene: 3. CDR3 length: 13 residues. The CDR3 region is CASSRQGYTEAFF. The CDR3 DNA follows: TGTGCCAGCAGTCGACAGGGTTACACTGAAGCTTTCTTT.

This clonotype has at least ten counts. The rearrangement joins TRBV12-5 to TRBJ1-1; 7 bases line up with TRBD1. V was clipped by 1 base and J by 7 bases; unmatched bases: 0. In germline, CDR1 is LGHNT, CDR2 FRNRAP. This CDR3 is built from 12 residues. The CDR3 is CASGLGQGEAFF. Here the CDR3 DNA reads TGTGCTAGTGGTTTGGGACAGGGTGAAGCTTTCTTT. The full variable domain, with the rest looked up from reference TRBV12-5 and TRBJ1-1, is DARVTQTPRHKVTEMGQEVTMRCQPILGHNTVFWYRQTMMQGLELLAYFRNRAPLDDSGMPKDRFSAEMPDATLATLKIQPSEPRDSAVYFCASGLGQGEAFFGQGTRLTVV.

In this sample, this clonotype turned up a few times. The rearrangement uses TRBV5-1 and TRBJ2-1; 10 bases are shared with TRBD2. With 4 bases clipped from V and 4 bases from J, the junction kept 8 bases outside the gene matches. Germline CDR1 reads SGHRS; CDR2 reads YFSETQ. This CDR3 is 16 amino acids long. The CDR3 bases are TGCGCCAGCAGCCTGGGACTAGCGCGGGGGTACAATGAGCAGTTCTTC. This encodes CASSLGLARGYNEQFF.

The chain uses TRBV20-1 and TRBJ1-2; TRBD1 might be the D (5 bases). Germline V gene data show CDR1 as DFQATT and CDR2 as SNEGSKA (reference sequence). The CDR3 contains 13 residues. Deletions cut 1 base from V and 4 bases from J, with 10 bases between. The CDR3 protein is CSARGPQGYGYTF. The CDR3 coding sequence is TGCAGTGCTAGAGGCCCCCAGGGCTATGGCTACACCTTC.

This clonotype has ten or more counts. The V call is TRBV5-1, the J call TRBJ2-3; 7 bases match TRBD2. Germline lookup yields CDR1 SGHRS and CDR2 YFSETQ. This CDR3 region has 14 residues. J was trimmed by 4 bases and V by 4 bases; bases with no gene match: 6. The CDR3, as DNA: TGCGCCAGCAGCCCTGGCGGGGGTTCAGATACGCAGTATTTT. It translates to CASSPGGGSDTQYF. The full variable domain, with the rest looked up from reference TRBV5-1 and TRBJ2-3, is KAGVTQTPRYLIKTRGQQVTLSCSPISGHRSVSWYQQTPGQGLQFLFEYFSETQRNKGNFPGRFSGRQFSNSRSEMNVSTLELGDSALYLCASSPGGGSDTQYFGPGTRLTVL.

Many counts were recorded for this clonotype. The gene calls are TRBV5-1 and TRBJ2-3; maybe TRBD2 (5 bases). The CDR3 length is 16 residues. V shed 0 bases and J shed 3 bases, with 14 bases lying between them. Per the germline V gene, CDR1 is SGHRS and CDR2 is YFSETQ. The CDR3 is CASSLDSRGRTDTQYF. The CDR3 DNA is TGCGCCAGCAGCTTGGACTCCCGGGGTAGGACAGATACGCAGTATTTT.

This clonotype came up many times. This sequence joins TRBV5-1 and TRBJ2-3, with D possibly being TRBD1 (5 bases). The germline V and J ends were trimmed by 0 bases and 5 bases, with 16 bases remaining between them. Germline values: CDR1 SGHRS, CDR2 YFSETQ. This CDR3 contains 16 residues. The CDR3 region is CASSLDEAGSGDTQYF. CDR3 sequence (DNA): TGCGCCAGCAGCTTGGATGAGGCAGGGTCAGGAGATACGCAGTATTTT.

At least ten counts were recorded for this clonotype. This chain connects TRBV11-2 to TRBJ1-4, with no clear D. The germline V gene encodes CDR1 SGHAT and CDR2 FQNNGV. The CDR3 length is 14 residues. V lost 0 bases and J lost 8, with 10 bases in between. CDR3 loop: CASSLDLSGEKLFF. CDR3 DNA: TGTGCCAGCAGCTTAGATCTGTCGGGGGAAAAACTGTTTTTT.

This clonotype came up many times. V gene TRBV20-1 combines with J gene TRBJ2-3; 10 bases match TRBD2. Looked up from germline, CDR1 is DFQATT and CDR2 is SNEGSKA (reference sequence). The CDR3 extends over 15 amino acids. The ends lost 5 bases at V and 5 bases at J; junction bases unmatched: 10. CDR3 residues: CSARDSGGQGDTQYF. CDR3 nucleotide sequence: TGCAGTGCTCGGGATAGCGGGGGGCAGGGAGATACGCAGTATTTT.

This clonotype occurred many times. The chain combines TRBV5-1 with TRBJ1-1; D perhaps matches TRBD1 (5 bases). The CDR3 is made up of 15 amino acids. V lost 1 base and J 8 bases, leaving 18 bases between the germline ends. Germline lookup yields CDR1 SGHRS and CDR2 YFSETQ. CDR3 residues: CASSLSPRAPSEAFF. CDR3 sequence (DNA): TGCGCCAGCAGCTTGTCTCCCAGGGCACCGTCGGAAGCTTTCTTT. Full variable domain (outside the CDR3, taken from reference TRBV5-1 and TRBJ1-1): KAGVTQTPRYLIKTRGQQVTLSCSPISGHRSVSWYQQTPGQGLQFLFEYFSETQRNKGNFPGRFSGRQFSNSRSEMNVSTLELGDSALYLCASSLSPRAPSEAFFGQGTRLTVV.

This clonotype has at least ten counts. The chain joins TRBV7-8 to TRBJ2-2, with TRBD1 matching 8 bases. Losses at the gene ends were 4 bases for V and 0 bases for J; bases not matched to a gene: 10. Germline V gives CDR1 SGHVS, CDR2 FQNEAQ. The CDR3 has 18 residues. The CDR3 sequence: CASSSARTGPTNTGELFF. The CDR3 DNA reads TGTGCCAGCAGCTCAGCCCGGACAGGGCCTACGAACACCGGGGAGCTGTTTTTT.

This clonotype was seen at least ten times. The J gene is TRBJ2-7, the V gene TRBV6-6; D not certain. Germline assignment: CDR1 MNHNY and CDR2 SVGAGI (reference sequence). The CDR3 totals 12 residues. V shed 4 bases and J shed 2 bases, with 6 bases lying between them. DNA of the CDR3: TGTGCCAGCAGTTTTGGAACCTACGAGCAGTACTTC. It specifies CASSFGTYEQYF.

This clonotype was counted at least ten times. V usage is TRBV29-1 and J usage is TRBJ2-5; D is unclear. Germline CDR1 is SQVTM and CDR2 is ANQGSEA. The CDR3 length is 14 residues. Trimming shortened V by 0 bases and J by 2 bases, and 10 bases separated the two germline ends. The CDR3 reads CSVEDVTDQETQYF. The CDR3 DNA reads as TGCAGCGTTGAAGATGTAACAGATCAAGAGACCCAGTACTTC.

The table lists this clonotype with many counts. CDR3 in amino acids: CASSSQGPGETQYF. The CDR3 DNA reads TGTGCCAGCAGCTCCCAGGGGCCGGGGGAGACCCAGTACTTC. The chain joins TRBV5-6 to TRBJ2-5, with D maybe TRBD1 (6 bases). V lost 3 bases and J 5 bases, leaving 14 bases between the germline ends. Germline loops: CDR1 SGHDT, CDR2 YYEEEE. The CDR3 spans 14 residues.

In the case of this clonotype: This may come from a read error, since a much larger clone is one base off. The CDR3 DNA follows: TGTTCCAGTACTACGTATGAGGGCACTGAAGCTTTCTTT. It translates to CSSTTYEGTEAFF. The J gene is TRBJ1-1, the V gene TRBV19; D unresolved. The CDR3 runs to 13 residues. Germline V gives CDR1 LNHDA, CDR2 SQIVND (reference sequence).

This clonotype was observed a handful of times. This chain connects TRBV20-1 to TRBJ2-7; possibly TRBD2 for D (6 bases). Looked up from germline, CDR1 is DFQATT and CDR2 is SNEGSKA (reference sequence). Trimming stripped 6 bases from V and 5 bases from J, with 14 bases between. The CDR3 spans 12 residues. CDR3 protein: CSAAGPRDEQYF. CDR3 coding DNA: TGCAGTGCGGCGGGACCTCGGGACGAGCAGTACTTC.

This clonotype came up many times. The chain couples TRBV11-2 to TRBJ1-1, with a weak D call TRBD1 (5 bases). The CDR3 has 14 residues. Trimming took off 0 bases at V and 5 bases at J, with 10 bases between the two ends. Germline V gene lookup returns CDR1 SGHAT and CDR2 FQNNGV. DNA of the CDR3: TGTGCCAGCAGCTTAGACGGGTGGGGGACTGAAGCTTTCTTT. Translated: CASSLDGWGTEAFF.

This clonotype was found many times. The V and J genes are TRBV15 and TRBJ2-1; D remains ambiguous. The CDR3 has 14 residues. Germline V CDR1 and CDR2: LNHNV, YYDKDF (reference sequence). Trimming removed 1 base from V and 4 bases from J, with 8 bases in between. The CDR3 protein is CATSRASIYNEQFF. The CDR3 DNA reads as TGTGCCACCAGCAGAGCATCAATTTACAATGAGCAGTTCTTC.

This clonotype was recorded many times. The CDR3 DNA reads as TGTGCCACCGGACAGGGAACACCCACAGATACGCAGTATTTT. Translation gives CATGQGTPTDTQYF. J is TRBJ2-3 and V is TRBV24-1; TRBD1 matches 8 bases. With 9 bases clipped from V and 2 bases from J, the junction kept 6 bases outside the gene matches. Germline CDR1 reads KGHDR; CDR2 reads SFDVKD. The CDR3 is 14 amino acids.

The table lists this clonotype with many counts. V is TRBV14 and J is TRBJ2-1, with D maybe TRBD2 (6 bases). Germline V gene sequence: CDR1 SGHDN, CDR2 FVKESK. V shed 0 bases and J shed 2 bases, with 20 bases lying between them. This CDR3 spans 19 amino acids. The CDR3: CASSQEKWRGLTAYNEQFF. The DNA for the CDR3 is TGTGCCAGCAGCCAAGAGAAGTGGAGGGGCCTAACGGCCTACAATGAGCAGTTCTTC.

There are many counts of this clonotype. The chain combines TRBV5-1 with TRBJ2-1, with D perhaps TRBD2 (6 bases). The germline V gene encodes CDR1 SGHRS and CDR2 YFSETQ. The V end was cut by 4 bases, the J end by 4 bases, with 21 bases between. The length of the CDR3 is 17 residues. CDR3 nucleotide sequence: TGCGCCAGCAGCCCTGGACTAAATCCAAGCAAATACAATGAGCAGTTCTTC. Amino acid sequence: CASSPGLNPSKYNEQFF.

This clonotype was seen ten or more times. The CDR3 protein is CASSKSATGQETQYF. Written as DNA, the CDR3 is TGCGCCAGCAGCAAATCGGCAACAGGGCAAGAGACCCAGTACTTC. V gene TRBV5-1 combines with J gene TRBJ2-5; TRBD1 is a possible D gene (6 bases). The CDR3 consists of 15 residues. In germline, CDR1 is SGHRS, CDR2 YFSETQ. V lost 4 bases and J lost 2, with 15 bases in between. Combining the CDR3 with reference TRBV5-1 and TRBJ2-5 gives the whole variable domain KAGVTQTPRYLIKTRGQQVTLSCSPISGHRSVSWYQQTPGQGLQFLFEYFSETQRNKGNFPGRFSGRQFSNSRSEMNVSTLELGDSALYLCASSKSATGQETQYFGPGTRLLVL.

This clonotype has at least ten counts. The CDR3 loop reads CSARDVGVLAKNIQYF. The DNA for the CDR3 is TGCAGTGCTAGAGATGTCGGGGTTCTAGCCAAAAACATTCAGTACTTC. J is TRBJ2-4 and V is TRBV20-1, with D possibly matching TRBD2 (5 bases). V lost 0 bases to trimming and J lost 0 bases, with 12 bases between them. The CDR3 is 16 residues long. Germline V gene sequence: CDR1 DFQATT, CDR2 SNEGSKA (reference sequence).